This TCR beta chain was retrieved from a study of cytomegalovirus exposure and HLA in healthy donors. PCR was performed using 60 Vbeta and 13 Jbeta primers. Produced via immunoSEQ multiplex PCR; TCRdb's table is partial and in-frame only. This sample has 95,000 to 100,000 clones, with roughly 74% found just once. This CDR3 is 15 amino acids long. The germline gives CDR1 KGHSH, CDR2 LQKENI. Material: PBMCs. The chain links TRBV18 to TRBJ2-5; D is ambiguous. The DNA end lines up better with TRBJ2-7; the J call may be wrong. The source is a woman aged 40 to 50 in good health and CMV-seronegative. For the CDR3, the DNA is TGTGCCAGCTCACCAGAAGGCGTACGACAAACCGAGCAGTACTTC. It translates to CASSPEGVRQTEQYF.